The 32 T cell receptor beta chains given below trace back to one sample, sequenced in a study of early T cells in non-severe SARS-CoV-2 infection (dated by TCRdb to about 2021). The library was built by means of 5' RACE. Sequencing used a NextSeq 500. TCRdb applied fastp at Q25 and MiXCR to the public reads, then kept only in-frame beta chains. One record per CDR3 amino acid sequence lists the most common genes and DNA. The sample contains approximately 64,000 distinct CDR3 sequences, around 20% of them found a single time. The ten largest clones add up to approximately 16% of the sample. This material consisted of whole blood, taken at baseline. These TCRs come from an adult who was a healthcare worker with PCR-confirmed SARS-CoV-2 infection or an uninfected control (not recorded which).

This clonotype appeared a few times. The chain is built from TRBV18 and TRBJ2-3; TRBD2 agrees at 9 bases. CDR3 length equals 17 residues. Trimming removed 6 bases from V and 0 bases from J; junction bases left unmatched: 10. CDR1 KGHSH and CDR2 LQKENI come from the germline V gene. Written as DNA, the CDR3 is TGTGCCAGCTCCGTTTACTTCCTAGCGGGAAGCACAGATACGCAGTATTTT. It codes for CASSVYFLAGSTDTQYF.

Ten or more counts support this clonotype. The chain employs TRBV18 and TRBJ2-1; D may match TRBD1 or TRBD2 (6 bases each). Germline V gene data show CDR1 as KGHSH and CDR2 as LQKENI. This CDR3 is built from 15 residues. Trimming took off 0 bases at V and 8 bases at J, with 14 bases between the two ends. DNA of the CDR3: TGTGCCAGCTCACCACCCGGGGGCCGGGGCGATGAGCAGTTCTTC. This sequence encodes CASSPPGGRGDEQFF.

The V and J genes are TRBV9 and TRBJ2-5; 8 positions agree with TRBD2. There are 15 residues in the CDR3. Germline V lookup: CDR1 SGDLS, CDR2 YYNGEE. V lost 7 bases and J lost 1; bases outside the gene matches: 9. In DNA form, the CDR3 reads TGTGCCAGCTCGGTAACTAGCGGTGTCCAAGAGACCCAGTACTTC. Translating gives CASSVTSGVQETQYF.

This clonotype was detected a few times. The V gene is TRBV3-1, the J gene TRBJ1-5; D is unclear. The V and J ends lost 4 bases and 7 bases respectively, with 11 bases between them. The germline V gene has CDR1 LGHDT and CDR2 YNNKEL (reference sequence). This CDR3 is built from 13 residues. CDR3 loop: CASSRDARQPQHF. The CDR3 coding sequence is TGTGCCAGCAGCCGAGACGCGAGGCAGCCCCAGCATTTT.

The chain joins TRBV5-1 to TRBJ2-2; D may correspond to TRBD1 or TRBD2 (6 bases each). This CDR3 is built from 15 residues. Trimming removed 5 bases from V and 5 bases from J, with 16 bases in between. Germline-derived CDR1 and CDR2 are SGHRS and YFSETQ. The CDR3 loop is CASSTEGGDTGELFF. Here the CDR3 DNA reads TGCGCCAGCAGTACCGAGGGGGGAGATACCGGGGAGCTGTTTTTT.

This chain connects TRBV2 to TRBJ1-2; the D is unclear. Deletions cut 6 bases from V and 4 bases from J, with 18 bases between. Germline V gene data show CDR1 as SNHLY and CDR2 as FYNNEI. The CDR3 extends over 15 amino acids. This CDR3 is CASRESWTRSYGYTF. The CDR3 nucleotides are TGTGCCAGCAGGGAGAGCTGGACCCGATCCTATGGCTACACCTTC. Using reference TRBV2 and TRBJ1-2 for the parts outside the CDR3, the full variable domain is EPEVTQTPSHQVTQMGQEVILRCVPISNHLYFYWYRQILGQKVEFLVSFYNNEISEKSEIFDDQFSVERPDGSNFTLKIRSTKLEDSAMYFCASRESWTRSYGYTFGSGTRLTVV.

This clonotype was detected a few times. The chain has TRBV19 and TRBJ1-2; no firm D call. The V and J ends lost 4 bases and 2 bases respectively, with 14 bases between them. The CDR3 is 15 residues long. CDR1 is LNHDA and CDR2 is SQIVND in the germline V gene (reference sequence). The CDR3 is CASSKSGSSNYGYTF. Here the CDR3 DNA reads TGTGCCAGTAGTAAGTCGGGCAGTTCCAACTATGGCTACACCTTC. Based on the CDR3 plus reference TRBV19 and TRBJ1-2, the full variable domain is DGGITQSPKYLFRKEGQNVTLSCEQNLNHDAMYWYRQDPGQGLRLIYYSQIVNDFQKGDIAEGYSVSREKKESFPLTVTSAQKNPTAFYLCASSKSGSSNYGYTFGSGTRLTVV.

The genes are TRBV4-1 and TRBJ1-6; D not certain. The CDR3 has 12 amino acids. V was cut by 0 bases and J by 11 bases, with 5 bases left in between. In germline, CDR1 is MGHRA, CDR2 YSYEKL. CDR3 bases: TGCGCCAGCAGCCAAGATTTGACACCCCTCCACTTT. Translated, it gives CASSQDLTPLHF.

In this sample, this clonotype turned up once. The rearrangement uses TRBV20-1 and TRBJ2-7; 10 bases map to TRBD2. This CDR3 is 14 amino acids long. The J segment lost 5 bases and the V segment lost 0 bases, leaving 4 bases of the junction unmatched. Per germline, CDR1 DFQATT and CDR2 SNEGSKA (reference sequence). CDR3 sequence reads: CSAREGAGGHEQYF. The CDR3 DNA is TGCAGTGCTAGAGAGGGAGCGGGGGGGCACGAGCAGTACTTC.

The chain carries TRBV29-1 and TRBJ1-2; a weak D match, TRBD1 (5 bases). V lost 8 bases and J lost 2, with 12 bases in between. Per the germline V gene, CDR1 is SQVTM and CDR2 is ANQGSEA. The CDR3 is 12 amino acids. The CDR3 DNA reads TGCAGCTCCCTGGGGGGAAACTATGGCTACACCTTC. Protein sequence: CSSLGGNYGYTF.

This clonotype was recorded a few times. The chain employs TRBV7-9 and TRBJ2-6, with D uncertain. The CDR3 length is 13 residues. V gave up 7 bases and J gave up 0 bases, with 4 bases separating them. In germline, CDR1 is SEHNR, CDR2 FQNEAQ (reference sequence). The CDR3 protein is CASTHSGANVLTF. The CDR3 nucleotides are TGTGCCAGCACCCACTCTGGGGCCAACGTCCTGACTTTC.

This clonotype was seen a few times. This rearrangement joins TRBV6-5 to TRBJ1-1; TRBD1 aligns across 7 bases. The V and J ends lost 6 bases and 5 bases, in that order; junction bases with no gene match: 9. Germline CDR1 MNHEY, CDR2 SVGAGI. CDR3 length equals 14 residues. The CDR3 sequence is CASRTSGGGTEAFF. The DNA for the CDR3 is TGTGCCAGCAGAACGTCAGGGGGTGGTACTGAAGCTTTCTTT.

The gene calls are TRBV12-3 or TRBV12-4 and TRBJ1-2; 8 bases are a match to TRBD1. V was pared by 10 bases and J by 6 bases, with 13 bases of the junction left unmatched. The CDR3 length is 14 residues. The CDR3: CATHPGTGINGYTF. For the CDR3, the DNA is TGTGCCACCCACCCCGGGACAGGAATTAATGGCTACACCTTC.

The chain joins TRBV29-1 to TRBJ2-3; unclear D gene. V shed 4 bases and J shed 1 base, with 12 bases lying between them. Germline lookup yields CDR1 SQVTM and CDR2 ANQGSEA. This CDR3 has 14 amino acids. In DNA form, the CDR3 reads TGCAGCGTTGCCCCAAGGGATGGCACAGATACGCAGTATTTT. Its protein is CSVAPRDGTDTQYF.

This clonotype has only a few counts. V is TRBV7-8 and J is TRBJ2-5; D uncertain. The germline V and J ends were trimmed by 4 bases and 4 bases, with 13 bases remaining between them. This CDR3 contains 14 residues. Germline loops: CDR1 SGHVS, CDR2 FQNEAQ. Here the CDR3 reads CASSSGSRPETQYF. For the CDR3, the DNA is TGTGCCAGCAGCTCCGGCTCCCGGCCAGAGACCCAGTACTTC.

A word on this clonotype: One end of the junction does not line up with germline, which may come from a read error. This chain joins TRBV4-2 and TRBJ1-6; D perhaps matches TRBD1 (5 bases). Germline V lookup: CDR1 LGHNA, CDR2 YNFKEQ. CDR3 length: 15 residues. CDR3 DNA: TGTGCCAGTAGCCAAGATGGGGGGATTAATTCACCCCTCCACTTT. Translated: CASSQDGGINSPLHF.

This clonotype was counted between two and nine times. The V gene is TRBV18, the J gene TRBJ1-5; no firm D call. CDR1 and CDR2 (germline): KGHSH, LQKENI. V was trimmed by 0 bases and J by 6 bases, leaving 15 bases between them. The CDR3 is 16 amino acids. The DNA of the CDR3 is TGTGCCAGCTCACCACCGGGCAGCCTTGGGAGTCAGCCCCAGCATTTT. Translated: CASSPPGSLGSQPQHF.

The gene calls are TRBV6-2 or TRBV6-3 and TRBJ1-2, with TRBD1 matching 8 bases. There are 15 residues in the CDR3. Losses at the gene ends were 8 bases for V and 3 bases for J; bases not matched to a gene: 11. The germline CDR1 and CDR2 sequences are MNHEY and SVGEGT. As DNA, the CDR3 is TGTGCCAGCGGAGAGATTCAGGGGGCTGACTATGGCTACACCTTC. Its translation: CASGEIQGADYGYTF.

The CDR3 bases are TGTGCCAGCAGCCAACGAACATCGGGGACCGGGGAGCTGTTTTTT. Translated, it gives CASSQRTSGTGELFF. The gene calls are TRBV3-1 and TRBJ2-2; tentative D call: TRBD2 (5 bases). Germline loops: CDR1 LGHDT, CDR2 YNNKEL (reference sequence). V lost 2 bases, J lost 5 bases, and 12 bases lay in between. This CDR3 spans 15 amino acids.

In DNA form, the CDR3 reads TGTGCCAGCAGTAATCAGGGGGCGCCAGAGACCCAGTACTTC. Translating gives CASSNQGAPETQYF. This sequence joins TRBV6-6 and TRBJ2-5; the match to TRBD1 covers 8 bases. Losses at the gene ends were 5 bases for V and 4 bases for J; bases not matched to a gene: 6. Germline assignment: CDR1 MNHNY and CDR2 SVGAGI (reference sequence). The CDR3 spans 14 residues.

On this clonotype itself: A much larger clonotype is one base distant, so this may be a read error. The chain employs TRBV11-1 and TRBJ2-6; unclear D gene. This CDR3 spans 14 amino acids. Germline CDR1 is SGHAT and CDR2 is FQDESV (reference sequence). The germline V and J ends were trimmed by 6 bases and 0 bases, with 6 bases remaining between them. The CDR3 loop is CASSYRSGANVLTF. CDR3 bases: TGTGCCAGCAGTTACCGCTCTGGGGCCAACGTCCTGACTTTC.

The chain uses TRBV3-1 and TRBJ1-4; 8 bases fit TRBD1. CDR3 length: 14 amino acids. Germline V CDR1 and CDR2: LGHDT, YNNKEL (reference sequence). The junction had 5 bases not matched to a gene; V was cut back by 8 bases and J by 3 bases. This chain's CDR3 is CASGAQGANEKLFF. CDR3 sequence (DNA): TGTGCCAGCGGTGCACAGGGGGCTAATGAAAAACTGTTTTTT.

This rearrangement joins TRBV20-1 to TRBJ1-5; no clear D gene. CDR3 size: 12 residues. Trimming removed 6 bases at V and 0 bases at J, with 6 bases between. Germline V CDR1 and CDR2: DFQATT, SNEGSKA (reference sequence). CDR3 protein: CSAKYSNQPQHF. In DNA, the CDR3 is TGCAGTGCAAAATATAGCAATCAGCCCCAGCATTTT.

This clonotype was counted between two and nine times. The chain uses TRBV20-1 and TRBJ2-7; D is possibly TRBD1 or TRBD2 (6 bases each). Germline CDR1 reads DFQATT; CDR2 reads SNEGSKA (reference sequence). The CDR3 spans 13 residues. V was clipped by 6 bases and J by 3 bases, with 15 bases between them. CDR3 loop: CSAGGTLSYEQYF. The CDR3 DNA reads TGCAGTGCCGGGGGCACGCTGAGCTACGAGCAGTACTTC.

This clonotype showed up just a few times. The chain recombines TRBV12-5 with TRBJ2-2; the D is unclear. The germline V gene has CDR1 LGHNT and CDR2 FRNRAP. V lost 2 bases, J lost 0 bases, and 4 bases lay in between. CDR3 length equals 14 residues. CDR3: CASGLPANTGELFF. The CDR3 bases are TGTGCTAGTGGTTTGCCTGCGAACACCGGGGAGCTGTTTTTT.

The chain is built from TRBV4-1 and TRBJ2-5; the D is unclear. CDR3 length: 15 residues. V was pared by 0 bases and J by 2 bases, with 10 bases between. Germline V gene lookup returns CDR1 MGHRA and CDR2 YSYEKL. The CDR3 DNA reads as TGCGCCAGCAGCCAAGATGGGCACAGTCAAGAGACCCAGTACTTC. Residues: CASSQDGHSQETQYF.

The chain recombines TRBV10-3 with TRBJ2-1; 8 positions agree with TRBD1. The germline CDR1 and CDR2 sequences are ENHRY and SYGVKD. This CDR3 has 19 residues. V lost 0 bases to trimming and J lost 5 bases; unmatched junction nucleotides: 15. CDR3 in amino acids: CAISESIQGVSILDNEQFF. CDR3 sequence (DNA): TGTGCCATCAGTGAGTCGATACAGGGGGTTTCGATCTTAGACAATGAGCAGTTCTTC.

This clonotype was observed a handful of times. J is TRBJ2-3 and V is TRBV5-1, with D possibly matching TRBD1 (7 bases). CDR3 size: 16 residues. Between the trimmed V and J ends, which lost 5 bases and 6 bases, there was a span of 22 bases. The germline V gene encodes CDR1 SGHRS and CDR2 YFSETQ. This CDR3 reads CASSSEGAQLADTQYF. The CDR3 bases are TGCGCCAGCAGTTCGGAGGGGGCACAGCTGGCGGATACGCAGTATTTT.

The CDR3 region is CASSMVLNNEQFF. For the CDR3, the DNA is TGTGCCAGTAGTATGGTACTTAACAATGAGCAGTTCTTC. The J gene is TRBJ2-1, the V gene TRBV19, with D unclear. The V end was cut by 3 bases, the J end by 5 bases, with 8 bases between. Looked up from germline, CDR1 is LNHDA and CDR2 is SQIVND (reference sequence). The CDR3 spans 13 residues.

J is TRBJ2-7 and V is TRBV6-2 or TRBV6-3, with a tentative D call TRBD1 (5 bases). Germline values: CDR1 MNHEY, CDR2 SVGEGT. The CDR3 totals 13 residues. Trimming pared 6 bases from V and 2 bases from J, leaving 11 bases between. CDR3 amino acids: CASRKTDTYEQYF. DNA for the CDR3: TGTGCCAGCAGAAAGACAGATACCTACGAGCAGTACTTC.

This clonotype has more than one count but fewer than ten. CDR3 residues: CASSVSSGANVLTF. The CDR3 DNA is TGTGCCAGCAGTGTGTCTTCTGGGGCCAACGTCCTGACTTTC. This chain links TRBV2 with TRBJ2-6; no reliable D call. Germline lookup yields CDR1 SNHLY and CDR2 FYNNEI. This CDR3 contains 14 residues. Trimming removed 4 bases from V and 1 base from J, with 5 bases in between.

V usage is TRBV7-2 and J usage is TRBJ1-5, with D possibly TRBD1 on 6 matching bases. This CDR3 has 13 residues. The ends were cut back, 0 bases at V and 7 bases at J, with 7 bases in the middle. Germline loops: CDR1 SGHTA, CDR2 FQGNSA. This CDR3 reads CASSLAGQQPQHF. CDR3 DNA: TGTGCCAGCAGCTTAGCCGGACAGCAGCCCCAGCATTTT.